Each of the 10 T cell receptor beta chains below was sequenced from the same sample in a study of cytomegalovirus exposure and HLA in healthy donors. 60 Vbeta and 13 Jbeta primers were used in PCR. The assay was immunoSEQ multiplex PCR, and TCRdb's table has in-frame clones only and misses some. The sample holds some 100,000 clones, roughly 70% seen once. The sequenced material came from PBMCs. These receptors were collected from a man aged 50 to 60 in good health and CMV-seronegative.

The V call is TRBV11-1, the J call TRBJ2-5, with TRBD1 identical over 7 bases. V dropped 6 bases and J dropped 4; count of bases not matched to a gene: 11. This CDR3 has 15 residues. The germline V gene encodes CDR1 SGHAT and CDR2 FQDESV (reference sequence). The CDR3 DNA follows: TGTGCCAGCAGGCCACCCGGACAGGAGGCAGAGACCCAGTACTTC. It translates to CASRPPGQEAETQYF. Complete variable domain (other parts from reference TRBV11-1 and TRBJ2-5): EAEVAQSPRYKITEKSQAVAFWCDPISGHATLYWYRQILGQGPELLVQFQDESVVDDSQLPKDRFSAERLKGVDSTLKIQPAELGDSAMYLCASRPPGQEAETQYFGPGTRLLVL.

V and J are TRBV7-9 and TRBJ1-1, with D unclear. Germline V CDR1 and CDR2: SEHNR, FQNEAQ (reference sequence). V lost 7 bases to trimming and J lost 4 bases, with 25 bases between them. CDR3 size: 17 residues. CDR3 DNA sequence: TGTGCCAGCACCTCCTTAGACAAGACCCTAACGAGCACTGAAGCTTTCTTT. Amino acids: CASTSLDKTLTSTEAFF.

The genes are TRBV30 and TRBJ2-5; tentatively, D is TRBD2 (5 bases). CDR1 and CDR2 from the germline V gene are GTSNPN and SVGIG (reference sequence). V was cut by 1 base and J by 7 bases, with 19 bases left in between. CDR3 length: 15 amino acids. The DNA for the CDR3 is TGTGCCTGGAGTGGTAAAGCGGTACCTAGGGCGACCCAGTACTTC. Protein sequence: CAWSGKAVPRATQYF.

Only one count was recorded for this clone. The rearrangement links TRBV10-3 to TRBJ1-2; 7 bases are shared with TRBD1. V shed 6 bases, J shed 1 base, and the junction held 8 bases outside the gene matches. CDR3 length: 15 residues. Germline CDR1 is ENHRY and CDR2 is SYGVKD. The CDR3 reads CAIRKQGIGNYGYTF. CDR3 bases: TGTGCCATCAGGAAACAGGGGATCGGTAACTATGGCTACACCTTC.

This clone was observed once. This chain connects TRBV9 to TRBJ1-2; 9 bases map to TRBD1. CDR1 SGDLS and CDR2 YYNGEE come from the germline V gene. J gave up 2 bases and V 4 bases, and 3 bases lay outside the gene matches. The CDR3 is 14 residues long. Here the CDR3 reads CASSPTGGNYGYTF. For the CDR3, the DNA is TGTGCCAGCAGCCCAACAGGGGGCAACTATGGCTACACCTTC. Looking up the rest from reference TRBV9 and TRBJ1-2 gives the full variable domain: DSGVTQTPKHLITATGQRVTLRCSPRSGDLSVYWYQQSLDQGLQFLIQYYNGEERAKGNILERFSAQQFPDLHSELNLSSLELGDSALYFCASSPTGGNYGYTFGSGTRLTVV.

The genes are TRBV7-9 and TRBJ2-6, with TRBD1 matching 9 bases. The CDR3 sequence is 17 residues long. With 5 bases clipped from V and 3 bases from J, the junction kept 8 bases outside the gene matches. CDR1 is SEHNR and CDR2 is FQNEAQ in the germline V gene (reference sequence). The CDR3 sequence: CASSQGQGDGGANVLTF. The CDR3 coding sequence is TGTGCCAGCAGCCAGGGACAGGGAGACGGTGGGGCCAACGTCCTGACTTTC. The whole variable domain, filled in from reference TRBV7-9 and TRBJ2-6, reads DTGVSQNPRHKITKRGQNVTFRCDPISEHNRLYWYRQTLGQGPEFLTYFQNEAQLEKSRLLSDRFSAERPKGSFSTLEIQRTEQGDSAMYLCASSQGQGDGGANVLTFGAGSRLTVL.

The chain employs TRBV5-1 and TRBJ1-2; 7 nucleotides agree with TRBD1. Germline-derived CDR1 and CDR2 are SGHRS and YFSETQ. The CDR3 spans 14 residues. Unmatched junction bases numbered 5, after V lost 4 bases and J lost 2 bases. The CDR3 DNA reads as TGCGCCAGCAGCCGTTCAGGGGGAAACTATGGCTACACCTTC. Its translation: CASSRSGGNYGYTF.

The chain combines TRBV10-3 with TRBJ2-5; TRBD2 is a possible D gene (5 bases). This CDR3 spans 15 amino acids. Trimming pared 2 bases from V and 2 bases from J, leaving 12 bases between. Germline assignment: CDR1 ENHRY and CDR2 SYGVKD. CDR3 sequence reads: CAISEGGLVQETQYF. The CDR3 bases are TGTGCCATCAGTGAGGGCGGGCTAGTACAAGAGACCCAGTACTTC.

The chain links TRBV19 to TRBJ1-4; the D is unclear. From germline, CDR1 is LNHDA and CDR2 SQIVND (reference sequence). The ends were cut back, 5 bases at V and 8 bases at J, with 9 bases in the middle. The CDR3 has 12 residues. The CDR3, as DNA: TGTGCCAGTAGTCGGGGTAGCGAAAAACTGTTTTTT. Residues: CASSRGSEKLFF.

The V and J genes are TRBV30 and TRBJ2-1, with TRBD2 matching 12 bases. The CDR3 is 17 residues long. Germline CDR1 reads GTSNPN; CDR2 reads SVGIG (reference sequence). V was pared by 4 bases and J by 2 bases, with 9 bases of the junction left unmatched. Here the CDR3 reads CAWTLAGGERTYNEQFF. Written as DNA, the CDR3 is TGTGCCTGGACACTAGCGGGAGGAGAAAGAACCTACAATGAGCAGTTCTTC. Complete variable domain (other parts from reference TRBV30 and TRBJ2-1): SQTIHQWPATLVQPVGSPLSLECTVEGTSNPNLYWYRQAAGRGLQLLFYSVGIGQISSEVPQNLSASRPQDRQFILSSKKLLLSDSGFYLCAWTLAGGERTYNEQFFGPGTRLTVL.